One sample yielded the 5 T cell receptor beta chains listed below, sequenced in a study of CD8 T cell repertoires and HIV-1 epitope variants. The assay was immunoSEQ multiplex PCR, and TCRdb's table has in-frame clones only and misses some. The data show 5,500 to 6,000 clones, 50% to 75% seen once. These receptors have no identified antigens. The sample taken for sequencing was cultured CD8+ T cells derived from PBMCs. These receptors were collected from a male donor with HIV.

This clone has a handful of counts. V and J are TRBV28 and TRBJ2-1; D may be TRBD1 (6 bases). The V gene's germline CDR1 is MDHEN and CDR2 SYDVKM. V was pared by 10 bases and J by 7 bases, with 23 bases between. This CDR3 contains 15 residues. CDR3 coding DNA: TGTGCCACGGTGGGGGAGTGGGGGCCCTCGAATGAGCAGTTCTTC. It codes for CATVGEWGPSNEQFF.

This clone appeared once. The V call is TRBV7-2, the J call TRBJ1-1; D not certain. This CDR3 region has 15 residues. The germline V gene encodes CDR1 SGHTA and CDR2 FQGNSA. Trimming shortened V by 5 bases and J by 1 base, and 14 bases separated the two germline ends. The CDR3 loop reads CASSPVHPGNTEAFF. CDR3 nucleotides: TGTGCCAGCAGCCCCGTTCACCCGGGGAACACTGAAGCTTTCTTT.

This sequence joins TRBV7-8 and TRBJ1-1, with D uncertain. Germline V gene data show CDR1 as SGHVS and CDR2 as FQNEAQ. There are 13 residues in the CDR3. The germline V and J ends were trimmed by 5 bases and 2 bases, with 9 bases remaining between them. CDR3 sequence reads: CASSPSANTEAFF. DNA for the CDR3: TGTGCCAGCAGCCCGTCGGCTAACACTGAAGCTTTCTTT.

V gene TRBV21-1 combines with J gene TRBJ1-5; TRBD1 is the table's D call, not checked against the DNA. TRBV21-1 is a listed pseudogene. CDR3 length: 13 residues. In nucleotides, the CDR3 is TGTGCCAGCGGAAGGACAGGCAATCAGCCCCAGCATTTT. Its translation is CASGRTGNQPQHF.

This chain uses TRBV9 with TRBJ2-1, with 9 nucleotides matching TRBD1. The CDR3 is 15 amino acids. The germline CDR1 and CDR2 sequences are SGDLS and YYNGEE. The V segment lost 0 bases and the J segment 4 bases; nucleotides outside the gene matches: 2. In DNA form, the CDR3 reads TGTGCCAGCAGCGTAGGGGACAGGGTTTACAATGAGCAGTTCTTC. Amino acids: CASSVGDRVYNEQFF.